This TCR beta chain comes out of a study of blood T cell repertoires in COVID-19. Study as a whole: PBMCs, B-cell-depleted T cells, or T cells provided the cDNA or gDNA that made up the material.

With V trimmed by 5 bases and J by 3 bases, 6 bases remained unmatched. The CDR3 contains 15 residues. Germline assignment: CDR1 KGHSH and CDR2 LQKENI. How the authors handled the data: By means of reference gene primer amplification, nucleated cell counts were estimated. Repertoires were generated with immunoSEQ multiplex PCR, while TCRdb's copy carries only in-frame clones and drops some. That table gives V, J and clone size, and the DNA gave D and trimming. The sample has about 50,000 clones, about 82% seen once. This rearrangement joins TRBV18 to TRBJ1-5, with 8 positions matching TRBD1. The TCR was taken from a woman aged 60-70 years with acute or convalescent COVID-19. Sequencing input: peripheral blood. The DNA for the CDR3 is TGTGCCAGCTCATACACAGGGGGGTACAATCAGCCCCAGCATTTT. As protein: CASSYTGGYNQPQHF.